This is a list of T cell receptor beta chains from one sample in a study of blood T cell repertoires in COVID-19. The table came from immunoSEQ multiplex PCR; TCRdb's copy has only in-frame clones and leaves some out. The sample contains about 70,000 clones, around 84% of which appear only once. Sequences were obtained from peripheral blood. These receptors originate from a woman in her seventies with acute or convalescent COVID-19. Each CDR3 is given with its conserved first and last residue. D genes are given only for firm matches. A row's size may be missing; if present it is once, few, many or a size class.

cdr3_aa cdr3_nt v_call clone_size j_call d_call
CASSHSSLGLEAYEQYF TGCGCCAGCAGCCACTCCTCGCTGGGACTAGAAGCCTACGAGCAGTACTTC TRBV4-1 - TRBJ2-7 TRBD2
CATSDPQGAWGGYTF TGTGCCACCAGTGATCCCCAGGGGGCCTGGGGTGGCTACACCTTC TRBV24-1 - TRBJ1-2 TRBD1
CASSSRGLAGDYEQFF TGTGCCAGCAGCTCCCGAGGACTAGCGGGAGACTATGAGCAGTTCTTC TRBV7-9 - TRBJ2-1 TRBD2
CASSVQSAGSSYNSPLHF TGTGCCAGCAGTGTCCAATCGGCGGGGAGCTCCTATAATTCACCCCTCCACTTT TRBV6-1 - TRBJ1-6 -
CASNVDRGYNEQFF TGTGCCAGCAACGTAGACAGGGGCTACAATGAGCAGTTCTTC TRBV6-5 - TRBJ2-1 TRBD1
CASSVGEGSNQPQHF TGTGCCAGCAGTGTGGGGGAGGGTAGCAATCAGCCCCAGCATTTT TRBV2 - TRBJ1-5 -
CASSLSGPGQPQHF TGTGCCAGCAGCTTATCAGGGCCGGGTCAGCCCCAGCATTTT TRBV11-2 - TRBJ1-5 -
CASSLGNPAGGYGYTF TGTGCCAGCAGTTTAGGTAACCCAGCCGGGGGGTATGGCTACACCTTC TRBV27 - TRBJ1-2 -
CASSAGVQETQYF TGTGCCAGCAGCGCGGGGGTACAAGAGACCCAGTACTTC TRBV9 once TRBJ2-5 -
CATRKDSLAFF TGTGCCACCCGTAAGGACAGTCTAGCGTTCTTC TRBV24-1 - TRBJ2-1 -
CAIKPLQETQYF TGTGCCATAAAGCCCCTTCAAGAGACCCAGTACTTC TRBV6-5 - TRBJ2-5 -
CASSLPGQGPLFF TGTGCCAGCAGCTTACCCGGACAGGGCCCGTTGTTCTTC TRBV7-2 - TRBJ2-1 TRBD1
CASSFGSGHKGNTEAFF TGTGCCAGCAGTTTCGGATCAGGTCACAAAGGGAACACTGAAGCTTTCTTT TRBV27 - TRBJ1-1 -
CASSQMRGSYEQYF TGCGCCAGCAGCCAAATGCGGGGGTCCTACGAGCAGTACTTC TRBV4-3 - TRBJ2-7 TRBD2
CASSREGGNNYEQYF TGTGCCAGCTCACGGGAGGGCGGGAACAACTACGAGCAGTACTTC TRBV18 once TRBJ2-7 TRBD2
CSASRGGLAPEQFF TGCAGTGCTAGTCGGGGTGGGCTAGCCCCTGAGCAGTTCTTC TRBV20-1 - TRBJ2-1 -
CASSLFRGMGETQYF TGTGCCAGCAGCCTGTTCAGGGGGATGGGGGAGACCCAGTACTTC TRBV11-1 once TRBJ2-5 TRBD1
CASSLLGRTLTEAFF TGTGCCAGCAGTTTATTAGGCAGGACTCTGACTGAAGCTTTCTTT TRBV28 few TRBJ1-1 -
CASSNLGAVPYNSPLHF TGTGCCAGCAGCAACCTTGGGGCAGTTCCCTATAATTCACCCCTCCACTTT TRBV21-1 few TRBJ1-6 -
CASRRLAVANTGELFF TGTGCCAGCAGGAGACTAGCGGTCGCGAACACCGGGGAGCTGTTTTTT TRBV3-1/TRBV3-2 - TRBJ2-2 TRBD2
CASSSTGTGLYYGYTF TGTGCCAGCAGCTCGACCGGGACAGGGCTCTACTATGGCTACACCTTC TRBV6-6 - TRBJ1-2 TRBD1
CASTLTGVYEQYF TGTGCCAGCACCTTAACAGGGGTCTACGAGCAGTACTTC TRBV7-2 - TRBJ2-7 TRBD1
CASSLVASNEQYF TGTGCCAGCAGCTTAGTGGCTAGCAACGAGCAGTACTTC TRBV7-2 once TRBJ2-7 -
CASSAWEGGADEQYF TGTGCCAGCAGCGCCTGGGAGGGGGGCGCGGACGAGCAGTACTTC TRBV9 - TRBJ2-7 -
CSVVRSGRLNEQYF TGCAGCGTCGTCCGGAGCGGGAGACTCAACGAGCAGTACTTC TRBV29-1 - TRBJ2-7 TRBD2
CSGESAGGYNEQFF TGCAGCGGGGAAAGTGCGGGAGGATACAATGAGCAGTTCTTC TRBV29-1 many TRBJ2-1 TRBD2
CASSSGGSNEKLFF TGTGCCAGCAGCTCAGGTGGCTCCAATGAAAAACTGTTTTTT TRBV27 - TRBJ1-4 -
CASRADRGLKPLHF TGTGCCAGCAGAGCGGACAGGGGGCTGAAACCCCTCCACTTT TRBV6-5 - TRBJ1-6 TRBD1
CASSKRPGTGDTDTQYF TGTGCCAGCAGTAAACGACCCGGGACAGGGGACACAGATACGCAGTATTTT TRBV7-6 - TRBJ2-3 TRBD1
CASPGASGREDYEQYF TGCGCCAGCCCCGGGGCTAGCGGGAGGGAAGACTACGAGCAGTACTTC TRBV10-1 - TRBJ2-7 TRBD2
CAWPRTSGVKNIQYF TGTGCCTGGCCACGGACTAGCGGTGTGAAAAACATTCAGTACTTC TRBV30 - TRBJ2-4 TRBD2
CASSLGGRGTNTEAFF TGTGCCAGCAGCTTAGGTGGCAGGGGGACGAACACTGAAGCTTTCTTT TRBV7-8 - TRBJ1-1 TRBD1
CASTPGGNGYEQYF TGTGCCAGTACCCCTGGCGGGAACGGCTACGAGCAGTACTTC TRBV19 - TRBJ2-7 -
CASSRTGPLNSPLHF TGTGCCAGCAGCCGAACAGGGCCGCTAAATTCACCCCTCCACTTT TRBV6-5 - TRBJ1-6 -
CACLGLAGGSYNEQFF TGTGCCTGCCTAGGACTAGCGGGGGGTTCCTACAATGAGCAGTTCTTC TRBV30 - TRBJ2-1 TRBD2
CASSPGQGEITEAFF TGCGCCAGCAGCCCAGGACAGGGGGAGATAACTGAAGCTTTCTTT TRBV5-1 once TRBJ1-1 TRBD1
CASTTGGPNYEQYF TGTGCCAGCACTACGGGAGGGCCTAACTACGAGCAGTACTTC TRBV27 - TRBJ2-7 TRBD2
CASSPDRMNTEAFF TGTGCCAGTAGCCCGGACAGAATGAACACTGAAGCTTTCTTT TRBV19 - TRBJ1-1 -
CASSSFNTEAFF TGTGCCAGCAGTTCGTTTAACACTGAAGCTTTCTTT TRBV6-5 few TRBJ1-1 -
CARSPRGGYQPQHF TGTGCCAGAAGCCCGAGGGGGGGGTATCAGCCCCAGCATTTT TRBV5-3 - TRBJ1-5 -
CASSTGGDTGELFF TGTGCCAGCAGTACAGGGGGGGACACCGGGGAGCTGTTTTTT TRBV6-5 - TRBJ2-2 -
CASSLDLRGTPPNYGYTF TGTGCCAGCAGCTTAGATCTTAGGGGGACACCTCCTAACTATGGCTACACCTTC TRBV11-2 - TRBJ1-2 -
CASSSQRGGSETQYF TGCGCCAGCAGCTCCCAGCGGGGGGGTTCAGAGACCCAGTACTTC TRBV5-1 - TRBJ2-5 TRBD2
CASSSGISGANVLTF TGTGCCAGCAGCTCAGGGATTTCTGGGGCCAACGTCCTGACTTTC TRBV5-4 few TRBJ2-6 -
CASSEDRRLQETQYF TGTGCCAGTAGTGAGGACAGGAGACTCCAAGAGACCCAGTACTTC TRBV19 - TRBJ2-5 TRBD1
CSVVEGAYGYTF TGCAGCGTTGTAGAGGGGGCGTATGGCTACACCTTC TRBV29-1 - TRBJ1-2 TRBD1
CASSPDSMGTGGSGYTF TGTGCCAGCTCACCGGACTCGATGGGGACAGGGGGCAGTGGCTACACCTTC TRBV18 - TRBJ1-2 TRBD1
CASSGTGDNQPQHF TGTGCCAGCTCCGGGACAGGGGATAATCAGCCCCAGCATTTT TRBV6-5 - TRBJ1-5 TRBD1
CASTAGNTEAFF TGTGCCTCTACAGCGGGGAACACTGAAGCTTTCTTT TRBV30 - TRBJ1-1 -
CSASEQGTRPYEQYF TGCAGTGCTAGTGAACAGGGGACGAGACCCTACGAGCAGTACTTC TRBV20-1 - TRBJ2-7 TRBD1
CASRAGGHTGELFF TGTGCCAGCAGGGCGGGAGGGCACACCGGGGAGCTGTTTTTT TRBV3-1/TRBV3-2 - TRBJ2-2 TRBD2
CASRGGQGANSPLHF TGTGCCAGTAGGGGCGGACAGGGGGCAAATTCACCCCTCCACTTT TRBV19 - TRBJ1-6 TRBD1
CASSQTLGLNRDRASYEQYF TGTGCCAGCAGCCAAACCCTTGGACTGAACCGGGACAGGGCCTCCTACGAGCAGTACTTC TRBV3-1/TRBV3-2 - TRBJ2-7 TRBD1